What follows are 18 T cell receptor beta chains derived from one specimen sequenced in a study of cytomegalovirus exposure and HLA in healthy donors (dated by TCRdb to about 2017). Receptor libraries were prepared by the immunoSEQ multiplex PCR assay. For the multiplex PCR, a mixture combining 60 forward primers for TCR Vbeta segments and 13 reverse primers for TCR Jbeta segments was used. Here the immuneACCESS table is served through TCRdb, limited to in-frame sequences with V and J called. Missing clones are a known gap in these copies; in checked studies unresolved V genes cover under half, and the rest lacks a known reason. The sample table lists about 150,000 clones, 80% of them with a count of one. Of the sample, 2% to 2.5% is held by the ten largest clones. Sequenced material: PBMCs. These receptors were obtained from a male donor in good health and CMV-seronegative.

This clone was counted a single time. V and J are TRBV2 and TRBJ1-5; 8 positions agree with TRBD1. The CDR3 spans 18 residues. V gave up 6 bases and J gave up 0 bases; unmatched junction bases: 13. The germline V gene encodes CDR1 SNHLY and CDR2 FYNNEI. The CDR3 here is CASRVSRDRTNSNQPQHF. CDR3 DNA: TGTGCCAGCAGAGTGAGCCGGGACAGGACAAATAGCAATCAGCCCCAGCATTTT.

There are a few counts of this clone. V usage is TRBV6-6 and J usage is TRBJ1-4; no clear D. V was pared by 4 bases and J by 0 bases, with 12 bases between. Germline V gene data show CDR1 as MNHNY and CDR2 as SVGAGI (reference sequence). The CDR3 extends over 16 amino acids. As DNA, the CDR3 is TGTGCCAGCAGTTTAGGCACAGTTGCAACTAATGAAAAACTGTTTTTT. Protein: CASSLGTVATNEKLFF.

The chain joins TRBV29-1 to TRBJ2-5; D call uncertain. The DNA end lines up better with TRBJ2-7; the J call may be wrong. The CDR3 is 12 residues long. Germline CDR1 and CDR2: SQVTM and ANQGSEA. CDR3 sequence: CSVRVGAVEQYF. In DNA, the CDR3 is TGCAGCGTTCGTGTGGGTGCGGTCGAGCAGTACTTC.

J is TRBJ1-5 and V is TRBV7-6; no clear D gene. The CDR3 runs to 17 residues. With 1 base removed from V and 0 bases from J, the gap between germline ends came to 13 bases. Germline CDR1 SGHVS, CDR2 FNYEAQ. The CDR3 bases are TGTGCCAGCAGCTTAGGGGCCCAGAAGTATAGCAATCAGCCCCAGCATTTT. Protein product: CASSLGAQKYSNQPQHF.

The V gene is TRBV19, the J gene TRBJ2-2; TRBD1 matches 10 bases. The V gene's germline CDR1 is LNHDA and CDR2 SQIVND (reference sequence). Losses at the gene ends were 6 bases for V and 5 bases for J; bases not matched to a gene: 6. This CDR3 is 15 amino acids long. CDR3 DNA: TGTGCCAGTAGCAGACAGGGGGCTTGGACCGGGGAGCTGTTTTTT. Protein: CASSRQGAWTGELFF. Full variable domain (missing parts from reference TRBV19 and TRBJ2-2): DGGITQSPKYLFRKEGQNVTLSCEQNLNHDAMYWYRQDPGQGLRLIYYSQIVNDFQKGDIAEGYSVSREKKESFPLTVTSAQKNPTAFYLCASSRQGAWTGELFFGEGSRLTVL.

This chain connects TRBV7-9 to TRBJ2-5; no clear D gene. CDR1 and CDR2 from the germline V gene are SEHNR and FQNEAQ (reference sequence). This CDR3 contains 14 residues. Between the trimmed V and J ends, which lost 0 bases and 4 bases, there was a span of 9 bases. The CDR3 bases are TGTGCCAGCAGCTTAGCCCAGGTTGGAGAGACCCAGTACTTC. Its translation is CASSLAQVGETQYF. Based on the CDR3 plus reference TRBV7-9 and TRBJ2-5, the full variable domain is DTGVSQNPRHKITKRGQNVTFRCDPISEHNRLYWYRQTLGQGPEFLTYFQNEAQLEKSRLLSDRFSAERPKGSFSTLEIQRTEQGDSAMYLCASSLAQVGETQYFGPGTRLLVL.

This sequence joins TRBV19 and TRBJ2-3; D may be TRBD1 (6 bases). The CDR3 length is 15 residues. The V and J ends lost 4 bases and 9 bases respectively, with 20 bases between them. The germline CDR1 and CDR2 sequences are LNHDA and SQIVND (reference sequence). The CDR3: CASSNRVVRSGTQYF. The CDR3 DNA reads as TGTGCCAGTAGTAACAGGGTGGTCCGAAGCGGCACGCAGTATTTT.

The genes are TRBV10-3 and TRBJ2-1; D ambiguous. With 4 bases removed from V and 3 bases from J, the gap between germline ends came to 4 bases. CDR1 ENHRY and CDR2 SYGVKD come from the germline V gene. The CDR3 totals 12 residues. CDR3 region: CAISANYNEQFF. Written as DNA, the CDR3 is TGTGCCATCAGTGCTAACTACAATGAGCAGTTCTTC.

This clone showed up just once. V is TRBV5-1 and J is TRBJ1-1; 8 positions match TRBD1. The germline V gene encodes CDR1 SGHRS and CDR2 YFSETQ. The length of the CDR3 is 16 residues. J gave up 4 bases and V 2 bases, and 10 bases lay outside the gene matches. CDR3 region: CASSLRPDRALTEAFF. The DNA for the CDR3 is TGCGCCAGCAGCTTAAGACCGGACAGGGCCCTCACTGAAGCTTTCTTT.

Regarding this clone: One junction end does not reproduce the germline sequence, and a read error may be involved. Here the CDR3 DNA reads TGTGCCAGCAAGGACAAGGATTGTTTCGCCTTC. Translation gives CASKDKDCFAF. The chain links TRBV25-1 to TRBJ1-2, with D possibly matching TRBD1 (5 bases). Germline CDR1 MGHDK, CDR2 SYGVNS. CDR3 length: 11 residues.

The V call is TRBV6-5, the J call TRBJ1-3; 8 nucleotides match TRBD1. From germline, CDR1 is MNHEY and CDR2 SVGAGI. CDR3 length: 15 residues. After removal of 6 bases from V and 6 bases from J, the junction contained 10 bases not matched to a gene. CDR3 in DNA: TGTGCCAGCAGATCCCAATCGGGACAGGCAAACACCATATATTTT. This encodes CASRSQSGQANTIYF.

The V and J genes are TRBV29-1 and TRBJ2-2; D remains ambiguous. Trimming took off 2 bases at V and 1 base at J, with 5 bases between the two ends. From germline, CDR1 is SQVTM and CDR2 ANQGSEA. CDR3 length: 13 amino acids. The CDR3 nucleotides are TGCAGCGTTGAATCCCAGAACACCGGGGAGCTGTTTTTT. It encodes CSVESQNTGELFF.

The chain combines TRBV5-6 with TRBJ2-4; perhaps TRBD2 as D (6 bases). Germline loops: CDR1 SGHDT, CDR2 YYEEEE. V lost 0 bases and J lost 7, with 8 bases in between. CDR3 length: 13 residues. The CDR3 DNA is TGTGCCAGCAGCTTGGGGCGGGGCAACATTCAGTACTTC. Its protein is CASSLGRGNIQYF.

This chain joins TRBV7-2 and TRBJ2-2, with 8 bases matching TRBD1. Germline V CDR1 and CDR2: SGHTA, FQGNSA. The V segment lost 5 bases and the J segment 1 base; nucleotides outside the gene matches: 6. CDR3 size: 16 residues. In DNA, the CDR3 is TGTGCCAGCAGCGGATACAGGGGGAAGAACACCGGGGAGCTGTTTTTT. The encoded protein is CASSGYRGKNTGELFF.

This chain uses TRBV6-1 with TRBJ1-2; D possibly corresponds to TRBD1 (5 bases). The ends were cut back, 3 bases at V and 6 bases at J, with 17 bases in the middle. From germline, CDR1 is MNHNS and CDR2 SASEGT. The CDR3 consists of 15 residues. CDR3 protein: CASSETYQGWDGYTF. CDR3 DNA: TGTGCCAGCAGTGAGACCTACCAGGGCTGGGATGGCTACACCTTC.

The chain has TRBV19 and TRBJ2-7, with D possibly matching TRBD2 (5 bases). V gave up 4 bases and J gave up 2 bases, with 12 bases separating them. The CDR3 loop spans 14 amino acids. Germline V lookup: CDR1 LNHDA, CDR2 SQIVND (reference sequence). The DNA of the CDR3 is TGTGCCAGTAGTAGAAACAGACTACCCTACGAGCAGTACTTC. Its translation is CASSRNRLPYEQYF.

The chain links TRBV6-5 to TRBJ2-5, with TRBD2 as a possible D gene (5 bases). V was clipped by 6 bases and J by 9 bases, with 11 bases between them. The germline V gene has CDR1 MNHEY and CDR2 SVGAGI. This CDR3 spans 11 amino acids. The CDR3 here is CASRARGAQYF. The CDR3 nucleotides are TGTGCCAGCAGGGCCCGGGGAGCCCAGTACTTC.

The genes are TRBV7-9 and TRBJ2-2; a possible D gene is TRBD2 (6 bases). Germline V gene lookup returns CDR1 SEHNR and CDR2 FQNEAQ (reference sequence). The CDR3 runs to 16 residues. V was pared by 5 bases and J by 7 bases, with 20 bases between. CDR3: CASSQVGDSSNGELFF. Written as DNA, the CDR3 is TGTGCCAGCAGCCAAGTTGGGGACTCATCGAACGGGGAGCTGTTTTTT.